The rows below give T cell receptor beta chains drawn from one sample of a study of memory CD4+ T cells and cytomegalovirus serostatus. TCRdb's table, derived via immunoSEQ multiplex PCR, lists solely in-frame clones and lacks some. Among approximately 46,000 clones listed, around four fifths were seen once. The sequencing input was memory CD4+ T cells from blood. These TCRs come from an adult in good health and CMV-seronegative. Both conserved end residues are part of each CDR3. Not every row has a clone size; where given, it reads once, few, many or a size class.

abundance | v_gene | CDR3aa
NA | TRBV2 | CASKAQGNSYEQYF
once | TRBV6-1 | CASSPQGPRGGYTF
NA | TRBV6-5 | CAGRDPNTEAFF
NA | TRBV9 | CASSVAGASSYNEQFF
once | TRBV2 | CASSVGTLNTGELFF
few | TRBV7-9 | CASSLELPVKNTGELFF
few | TRBV27 | CASSLSQSLSGNTIYF
NA | TRBV9 | CASSVDSSNSDTQYF
NA | TRBV28 | CASSPGQGGLETQYF
few | TRBV7-8 | CASSLGSGLAREQFF